Listed below are T cell receptor beta chains from one sample, sequenced in a study of blood T cell repertoires in COVID-19. Data came from immunoSEQ multiplex PCR; TCRdb stores just in-frame clones and leaves some out. The sample records approximately 430,000 clones, 75% to 90% being singletons. The sequenced material came from peripheral blood. These receptors were obtained from a woman aged 30 to 39 with active or convalescent COVID-19. Each CDR3 is given with its conserved first and last residue. The order of the fields is D gene, V gene, clone size, J gene, CDR3 protein, CDR3 DNA. D genes are given only for firm matches. The size field is filled for only some rows; it gives once, few, many or a size class.

d_call: -; v_call: TRBV3-1/TRBV3-2; clone_size: -; j_call: TRBJ1-1; cdr3_aa: CASSHTRNTEAFF; cdr3_nt: TGTGCCAGCAGCCATACAAGAAACACTGAAGCTTTCTTT
d_call: TRBD1; v_call: TRBV5-6; clone_size: -; j_call: TRBJ1-2; cdr3_aa: CASSYASTGGDGYTF; cdr3_nt: TGTGCCAGCAGCTACGCGTCGACAGGGGGCGATGGCTACACCTTC
d_call: -; v_call: TRBV19; clone_size: -; j_call: TRBJ1-4; cdr3_aa: CASSIAGFGEKLFF; cdr3_nt: TGTGCCAGTAGTATAGCGGGTTTTGGCGAAAAACTGTTTTTT
d_call: TRBD1; v_call: TRBV4-1; clone_size: -; j_call: TRBJ2-1; cdr3_aa: CASRPDRALWNEQFF; cdr3_nt: TGCGCCAGCAGACCCGACAGGGCACTTTGGAATGAGCAGTTCTTC
d_call: -; v_call: TRBV7-9; clone_size: -; j_call: TRBJ2-2; cdr3_aa: CASSFLVRGVVSNTGELFF; cdr3_nt: TGTGCCAGCAGCTTCCTAGTGCGCGGGGTGGTTTCGAACACCGGGGAGCTGTTTTTT
d_call: TRBD2; v_call: TRBV5-8; clone_size: -; j_call: TRBJ2-3; cdr3_aa: CASTQGLAGSTDTQYF; cdr3_nt: TGTGCCAGCACCCAGGGACTAGCGGGGAGCACAGATACGCAGTATTTT
d_call: -; v_call: TRBV15; clone_size: once; j_call: TRBJ1-3; cdr3_aa: CATSENGNTIYF; cdr3_nt: TGTGCCACCAGCGAGAATGGAAACACCATATATTTT
d_call: -; v_call: TRBV27; clone_size: few; j_call: TRBJ1-1; cdr3_aa: CASSFKGWKKAFF; cdr3_nt: TGTGCCAGCAGTTTCAAGGGGTGGAAAAAAGCTTTCTTT
d_call: TRBD1; v_call: TRBV7-6; clone_size: -; j_call: TRBJ1-1; cdr3_aa: CASSWDRRNTEAFF; cdr3_nt: TGTGCCAGCAGCTGGGACAGGAGGAACACTGAAGCTTTCTTT
d_call: TRBD2; v_call: TRBV5-8; clone_size: -; j_call: TRBJ2-1; cdr3_aa: CASSLEGLSYNEQFF; cdr3_nt: TGTGCCAGCAGCTTGGAGGGACTAAGTTACAATGAGCAGTTCTTC
d_call: -; v_call: TRBV20-1; clone_size: few; j_call: TRBJ1-2; cdr3_aa: CSASLGNYGYTF; cdr3_nt: TGCAGTGCTAGTTTGGGCAACTATGGCTACACCTTC
d_call: TRBD1; v_call: TRBV5-4; clone_size: -; j_call: TRBJ1-4; cdr3_aa: CASSSGGGQGNEKLFF; cdr3_nt: TGTGCCAGCAGCTCGGGGGGGGGACAGGGAAATGAAAAACTGTTTTTT
d_call: TRBD2; v_call: TRBV5-1; clone_size: -; j_call: TRBJ2-1; cdr3_aa: CASSLAPGRATNEQFF; cdr3_nt: TGCGCCAGCAGCTTGGCACCCGGGAGGGCCACCAATGAGCAGTTCTTC
d_call: -; v_call: TRBV5-1; clone_size: -; j_call: TRBJ1-1; cdr3_aa: CASRSSGTTDEAFF; cdr3_nt: TGCGCCAGCAGGTCGTCCGGGACAACGGATGAAGCTTTCTTT
d_call: -; v_call: TRBV5-6; clone_size: -; j_call: TRBJ2-7; cdr3_aa: CASSGRGLGYEQYF; cdr3_nt: TGTGCCAGCAGCGGCAGGGGCTTAGGATACGAGCAGTACTTC
d_call: -; v_call: TRBV13; clone_size: -; j_call: TRBJ1-1; cdr3_aa: CASSDTGMVNTEAFF; cdr3_nt: TGTGCCAGCAGCGATACAGGGATGGTGAACACTGAAGCTTTCTTT